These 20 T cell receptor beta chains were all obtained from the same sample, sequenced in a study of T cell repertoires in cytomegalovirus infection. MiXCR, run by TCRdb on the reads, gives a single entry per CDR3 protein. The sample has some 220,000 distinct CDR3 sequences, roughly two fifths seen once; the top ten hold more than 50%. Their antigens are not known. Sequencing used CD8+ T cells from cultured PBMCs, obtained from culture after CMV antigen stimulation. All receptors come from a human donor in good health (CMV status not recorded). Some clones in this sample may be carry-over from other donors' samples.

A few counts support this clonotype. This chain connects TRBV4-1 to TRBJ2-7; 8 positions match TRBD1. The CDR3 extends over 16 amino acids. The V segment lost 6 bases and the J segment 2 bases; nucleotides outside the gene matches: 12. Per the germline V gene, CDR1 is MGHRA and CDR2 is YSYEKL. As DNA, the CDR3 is TGCGCCAGCAGACCCGATCCGACAGGGGCAACCTACGAGCAGTACTTC. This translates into CASRPDPTGATYEQYF.

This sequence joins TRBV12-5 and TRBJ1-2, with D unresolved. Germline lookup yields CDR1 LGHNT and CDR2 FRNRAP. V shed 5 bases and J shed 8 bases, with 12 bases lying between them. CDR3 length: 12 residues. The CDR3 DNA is TGTGCTAGTGGTCAAAACGGAGGGGGCTACACCTTC. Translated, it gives CASGQNGGGYTF. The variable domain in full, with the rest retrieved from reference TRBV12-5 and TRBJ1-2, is DARVTQTPRHKVTEMGQEVTMRCQPILGHNTVFWYRQTMMQGLELLAYFRNRAPLDDSGMPKDRFSAEMPDATLATLKIQPSEPRDSAVYFCASGQNGGGYTFGSGTRLTVV.

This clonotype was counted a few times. CDR3 sequence reads: CASSSLSSYNEQFF. The CDR3 DNA reads TGTGCCAGCAGTTCCCTGAGCTCCTACAATGAGCAGTTCTTC. J is TRBJ2-1 and V is TRBV7-3, with unresolved D. Trimming stripped 6 bases from V and 0 bases from J, with 9 bases between. The CDR3 length is 14 residues. Germline CDR1 reads SGHTA; CDR2 reads FQGTGA.

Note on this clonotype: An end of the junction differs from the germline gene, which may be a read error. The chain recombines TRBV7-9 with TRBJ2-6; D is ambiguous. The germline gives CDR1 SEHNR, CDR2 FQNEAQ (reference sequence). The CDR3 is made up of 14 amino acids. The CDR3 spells CASSPGSGDNVLTF. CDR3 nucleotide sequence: TGTGCCAGCAGCCCCGGTAGTGGGGACAACGTCCTGACTTTC.

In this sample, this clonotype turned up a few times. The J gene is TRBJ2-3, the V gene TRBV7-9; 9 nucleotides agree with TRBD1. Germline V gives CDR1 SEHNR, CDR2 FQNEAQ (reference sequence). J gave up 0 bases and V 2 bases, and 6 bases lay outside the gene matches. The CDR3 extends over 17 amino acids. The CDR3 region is CASSLPRDRASTDTQYF. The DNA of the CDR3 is TGTGCCAGCAGCTTACCCCGGGACAGGGCAAGCACAGATACGCAGTATTTT.

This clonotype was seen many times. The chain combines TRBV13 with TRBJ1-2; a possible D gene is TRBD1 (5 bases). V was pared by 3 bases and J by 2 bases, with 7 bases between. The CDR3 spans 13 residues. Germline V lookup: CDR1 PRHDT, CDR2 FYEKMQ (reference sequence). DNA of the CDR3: TGTGCCAGCAGCTTCGGGGACAACTATGGCTACACCTTC. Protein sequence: CASSFGDNYGYTF.

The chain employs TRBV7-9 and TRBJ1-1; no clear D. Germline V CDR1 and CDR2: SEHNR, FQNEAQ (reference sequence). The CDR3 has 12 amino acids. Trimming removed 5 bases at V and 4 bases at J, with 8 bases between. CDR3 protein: CASSDGLTEAFF. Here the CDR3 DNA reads TGTGCCAGCAGCGACGGACTCACTGAAGCTTTCTTT.

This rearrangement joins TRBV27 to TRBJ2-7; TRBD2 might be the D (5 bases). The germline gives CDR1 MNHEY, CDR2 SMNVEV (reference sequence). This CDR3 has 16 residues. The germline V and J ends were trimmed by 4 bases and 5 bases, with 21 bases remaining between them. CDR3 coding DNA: TGTGCCAGCAGTTCATGGACTGAAACCCCCCCCCACGAGCAGTACTTC. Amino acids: CASSSWTETPPHEQYF.

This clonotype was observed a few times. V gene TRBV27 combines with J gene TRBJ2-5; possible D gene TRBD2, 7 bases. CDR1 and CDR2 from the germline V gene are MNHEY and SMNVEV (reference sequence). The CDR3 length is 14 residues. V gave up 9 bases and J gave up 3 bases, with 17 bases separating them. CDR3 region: CASNPRGAEETQYF. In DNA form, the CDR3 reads TGTGCCAGTAATCCTCGGGGGGCCGAAGAGACCCAGTACTTC.

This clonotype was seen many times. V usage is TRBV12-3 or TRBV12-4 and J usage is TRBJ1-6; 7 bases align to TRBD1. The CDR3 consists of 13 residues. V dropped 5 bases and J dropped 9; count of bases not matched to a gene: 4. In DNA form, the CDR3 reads TGTGCCAGCAGTAGAAGACAGGGTTCACCCCTCCACTTT. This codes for CASSRRQGSPLHF.

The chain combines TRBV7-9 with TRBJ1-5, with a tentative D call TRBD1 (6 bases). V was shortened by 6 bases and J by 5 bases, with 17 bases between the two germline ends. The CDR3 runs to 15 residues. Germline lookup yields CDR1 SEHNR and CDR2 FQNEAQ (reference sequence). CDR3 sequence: CASSHQGPGDQPQHF. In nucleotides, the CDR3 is TGTGCCAGCAGTCATCAGGGGCCCGGCGATCAGCCCCAGCATTTT.

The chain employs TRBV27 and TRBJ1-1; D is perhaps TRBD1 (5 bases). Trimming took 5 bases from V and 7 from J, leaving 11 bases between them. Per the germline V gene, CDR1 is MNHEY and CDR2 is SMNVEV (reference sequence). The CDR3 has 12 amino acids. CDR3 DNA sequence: TGTGCCAGCAGTCCGACGGGGCGTGAAGCTTTCTTT. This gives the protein CASSPTGREAFF.

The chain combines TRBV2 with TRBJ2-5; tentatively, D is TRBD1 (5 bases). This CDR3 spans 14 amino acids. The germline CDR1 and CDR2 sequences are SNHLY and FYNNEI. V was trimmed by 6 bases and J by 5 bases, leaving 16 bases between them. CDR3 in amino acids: CASSLAVQGETQYF. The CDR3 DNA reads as TGTGCCAGCAGCTTAGCAGTGCAGGGCGAGACCCAGTACTTC.

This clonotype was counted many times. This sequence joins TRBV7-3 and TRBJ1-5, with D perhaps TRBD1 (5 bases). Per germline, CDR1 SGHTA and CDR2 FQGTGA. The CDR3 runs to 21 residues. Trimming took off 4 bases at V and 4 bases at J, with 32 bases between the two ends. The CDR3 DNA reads TGTGCCAGCAGCTCACGAACTCTCACTACCGGGGGTAGGCCCCCAAATCAGCCCCAGCATTTT. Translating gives CASSSRTLTTGGRPPNQPQHF.

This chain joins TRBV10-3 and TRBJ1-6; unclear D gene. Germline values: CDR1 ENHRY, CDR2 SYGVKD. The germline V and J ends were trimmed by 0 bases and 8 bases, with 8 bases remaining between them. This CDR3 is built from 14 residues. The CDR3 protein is CAISESGRDSPLHF. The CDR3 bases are TGTGCCATCAGTGAGTCGGGGAGGGATTCACCCCTCCACTTT.

CDR3 sequence (DNA): TGCGCCAGCAGCCCTGGGACTAGCGGATCTCACACCGGGGAGCTGTTTTTT. It is translated as CASSPGTSGSHTGELFF. The V call is TRBV4-1, the J call TRBJ2-2, with TRBD2 matching over 11 bases. This CDR3 is built from 17 residues. V dropped 4 bases and J dropped 3; count of bases not matched to a gene: 7. Germline CDR1 and CDR2: MGHRA and YSYEKL.

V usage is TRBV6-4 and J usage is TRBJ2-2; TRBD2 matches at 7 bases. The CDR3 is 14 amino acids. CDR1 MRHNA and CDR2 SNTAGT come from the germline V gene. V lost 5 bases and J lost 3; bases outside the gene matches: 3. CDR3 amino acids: CASSPSGDTGELFF. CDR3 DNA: TGTGCCAGCAGTCCCAGCGGGGACACCGGGGAGCTGTTTTTT.

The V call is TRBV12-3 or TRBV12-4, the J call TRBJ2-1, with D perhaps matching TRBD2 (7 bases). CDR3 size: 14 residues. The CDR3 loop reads CATLGGGHYNERFF. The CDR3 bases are TGTGCAACCCTGGGGGGGGGCCACTACAATGAGAGGTTCTTC.

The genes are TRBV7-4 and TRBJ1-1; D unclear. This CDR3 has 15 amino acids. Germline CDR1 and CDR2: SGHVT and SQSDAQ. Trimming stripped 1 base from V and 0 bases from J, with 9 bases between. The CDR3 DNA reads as TGTGCCAGCAGCTTAGTTGGGGAATTGAACACTGAAGCTTTCTTT. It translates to CASSLVGELNTEAFF.

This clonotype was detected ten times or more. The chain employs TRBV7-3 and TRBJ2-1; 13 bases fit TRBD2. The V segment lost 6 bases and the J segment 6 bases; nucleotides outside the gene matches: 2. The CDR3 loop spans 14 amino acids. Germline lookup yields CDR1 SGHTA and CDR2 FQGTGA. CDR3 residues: CASSRLAGGNEQFF. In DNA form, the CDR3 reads TGTGCCAGCAGTCGACTAGCGGGAGGCAATGAGCAGTTCTTC.